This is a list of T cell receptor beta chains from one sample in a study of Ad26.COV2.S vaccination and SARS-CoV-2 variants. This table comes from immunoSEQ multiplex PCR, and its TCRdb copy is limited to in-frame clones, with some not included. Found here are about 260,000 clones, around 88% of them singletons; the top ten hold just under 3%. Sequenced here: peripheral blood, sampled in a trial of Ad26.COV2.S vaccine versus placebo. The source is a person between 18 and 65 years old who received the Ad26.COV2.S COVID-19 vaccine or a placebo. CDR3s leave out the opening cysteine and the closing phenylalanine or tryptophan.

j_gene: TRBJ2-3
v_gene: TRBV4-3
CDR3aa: ASSQRLKATDTQY

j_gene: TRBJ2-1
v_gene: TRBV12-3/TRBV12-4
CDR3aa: ASSLNRGPF

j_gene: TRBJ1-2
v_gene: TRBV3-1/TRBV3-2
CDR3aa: ASSQTGNYGYT

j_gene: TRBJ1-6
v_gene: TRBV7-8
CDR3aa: ASSTGTINSPLH

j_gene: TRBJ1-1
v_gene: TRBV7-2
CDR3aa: ASSLDRTGGTEAF

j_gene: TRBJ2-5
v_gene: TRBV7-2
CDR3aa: ASSLVNRGGETQY

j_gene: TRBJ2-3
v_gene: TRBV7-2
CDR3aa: ASSLIAGALSTDTQY

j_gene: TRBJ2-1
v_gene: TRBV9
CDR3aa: ASSVGGRDNEQF

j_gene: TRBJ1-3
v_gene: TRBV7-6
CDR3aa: ASSLALGVSGNTIY

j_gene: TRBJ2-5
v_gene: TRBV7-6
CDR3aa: ASTARGQASQETQY

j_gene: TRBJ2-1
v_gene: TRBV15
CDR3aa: ATSRAPPGLGYNEQF

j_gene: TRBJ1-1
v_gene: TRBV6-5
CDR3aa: ATVRTTEAF

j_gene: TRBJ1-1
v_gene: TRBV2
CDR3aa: ASSERVWTDTEAF

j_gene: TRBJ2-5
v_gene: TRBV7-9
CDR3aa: ASSEGAGTQY

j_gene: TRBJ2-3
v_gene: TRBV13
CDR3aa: ASSVQGAPGTQY

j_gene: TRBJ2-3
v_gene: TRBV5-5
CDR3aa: ASSLPRTGPGDTQY

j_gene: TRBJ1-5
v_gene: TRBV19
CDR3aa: ASRRGETQPQH

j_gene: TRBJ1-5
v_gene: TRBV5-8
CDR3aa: ASRRDRGNFHSNQPQH

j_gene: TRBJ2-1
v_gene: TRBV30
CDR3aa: AWSVGISYNEQF

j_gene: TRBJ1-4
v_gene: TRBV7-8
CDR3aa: ASSTVGRATNEKLF

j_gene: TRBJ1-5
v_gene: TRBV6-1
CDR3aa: ASSDRENQPQH

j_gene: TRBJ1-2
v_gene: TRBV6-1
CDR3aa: ASSEVIRGYGYT

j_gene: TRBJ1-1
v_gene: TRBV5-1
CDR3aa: ASTPNAGTGDSTEAF

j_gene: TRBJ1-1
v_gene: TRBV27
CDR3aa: ASSPYPWGARLDTEAF

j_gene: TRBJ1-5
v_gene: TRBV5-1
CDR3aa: ASSLGEGYGNQPQH

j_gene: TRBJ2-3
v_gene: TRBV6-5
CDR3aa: ASSYSRLAHTDTQY

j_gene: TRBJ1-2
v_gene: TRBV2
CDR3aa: ASSGTGLGGYT

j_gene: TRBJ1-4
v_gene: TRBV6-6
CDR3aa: ASSYSGTGGEKLF

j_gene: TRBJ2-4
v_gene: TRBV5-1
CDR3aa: ASSRTGSQAKNIQY

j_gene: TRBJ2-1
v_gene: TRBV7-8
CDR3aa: ASSSIVGWGRNNEQF

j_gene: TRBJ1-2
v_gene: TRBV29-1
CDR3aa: SVAFPYT

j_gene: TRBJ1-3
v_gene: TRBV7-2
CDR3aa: ASGPAGAGNTIY

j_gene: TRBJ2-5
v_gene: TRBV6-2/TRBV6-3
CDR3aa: ASSYKKGDQETQY

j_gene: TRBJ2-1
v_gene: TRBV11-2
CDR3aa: ASSLERGTGEEQF

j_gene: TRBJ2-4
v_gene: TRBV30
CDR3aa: ALSGTALAKNIQY

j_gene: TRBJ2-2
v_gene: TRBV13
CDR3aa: ASSLGGGNTGELF

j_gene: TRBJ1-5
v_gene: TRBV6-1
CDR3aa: ASSEDRTSGQPQH

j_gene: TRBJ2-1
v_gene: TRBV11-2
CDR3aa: ASSFSSGAPSSYNEQF

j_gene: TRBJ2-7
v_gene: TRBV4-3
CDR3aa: ASSQDLGAYEQY

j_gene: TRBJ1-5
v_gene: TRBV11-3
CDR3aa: ASSLVSNQPQH

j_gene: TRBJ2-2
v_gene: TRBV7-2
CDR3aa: ASSLGGPKGGELF

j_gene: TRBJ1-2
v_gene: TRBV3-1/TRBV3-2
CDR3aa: ASRTNGDSNYGYT

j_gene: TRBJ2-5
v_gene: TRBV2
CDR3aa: ARKGTSRETQY

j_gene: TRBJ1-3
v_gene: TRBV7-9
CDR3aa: ASSSPGPRGFIGNTIY

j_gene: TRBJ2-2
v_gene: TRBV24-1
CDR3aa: ATSGGGTGELF

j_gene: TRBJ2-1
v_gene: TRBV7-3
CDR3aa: ASSLLAGGTEQF

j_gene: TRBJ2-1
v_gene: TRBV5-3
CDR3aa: ARSRRLAALSYNEQF

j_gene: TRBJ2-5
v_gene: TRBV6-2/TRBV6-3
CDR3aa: ASSYSAGRETQY

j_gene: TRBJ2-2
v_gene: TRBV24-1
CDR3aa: ATSGRGVGELF

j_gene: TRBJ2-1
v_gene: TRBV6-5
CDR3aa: ASSYSGRGGEQF

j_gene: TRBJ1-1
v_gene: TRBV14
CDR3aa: ASSNRMNTEAF

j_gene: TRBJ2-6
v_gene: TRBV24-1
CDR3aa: ATSDPTASSGANVLT

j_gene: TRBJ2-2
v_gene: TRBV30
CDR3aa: AWSLFSGRTLIGELF

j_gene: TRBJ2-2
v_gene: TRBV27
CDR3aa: ASSKAGTVNTGELF

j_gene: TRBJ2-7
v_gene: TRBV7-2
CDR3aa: ASSGLARVEQY

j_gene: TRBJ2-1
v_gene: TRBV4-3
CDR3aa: ASSQGASGDNEQF

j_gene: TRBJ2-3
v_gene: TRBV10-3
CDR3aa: AISAEVAGKGGTQY